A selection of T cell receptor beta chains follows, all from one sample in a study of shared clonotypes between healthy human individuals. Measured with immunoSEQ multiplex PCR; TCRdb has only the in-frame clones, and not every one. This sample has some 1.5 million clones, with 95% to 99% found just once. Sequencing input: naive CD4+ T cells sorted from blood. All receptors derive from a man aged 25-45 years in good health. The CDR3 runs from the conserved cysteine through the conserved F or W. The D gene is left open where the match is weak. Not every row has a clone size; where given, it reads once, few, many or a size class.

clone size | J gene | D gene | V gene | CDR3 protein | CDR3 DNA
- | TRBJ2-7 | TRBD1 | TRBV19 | CASSMTGTYEQYF | TGTGCCAGTAGTATGACAGGGACCTACGAGCAGTACTTC
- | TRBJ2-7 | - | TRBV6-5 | CASSYSRLISYEQYF | TGTGCCAGCAGTTACTCGAGGCTGATATCTTACGAGCAGTACTTC
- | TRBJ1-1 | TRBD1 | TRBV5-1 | CASSWTGGTEAFF | TGCGCCAGCAGCTGGACAGGGGGGACTGAAGCTTTCTTT
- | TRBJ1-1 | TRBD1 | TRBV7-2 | CASSFRLGQGSTEAFF | TGTGCCAGCAGCTTTAGGCTGGGACAGGGGAGCACTGAAGCTTTCTTT
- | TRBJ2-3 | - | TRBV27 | CASSSIARLRDTQYF | TGTGCCAGCAGTTCAATTGCGCGCTTAAGAGATACGCAGTATTTT
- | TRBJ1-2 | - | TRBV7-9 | CASSLGDKGYTF | TGTGCCAGCAGCCTGGGGGACAAAGGCTACACCTTC
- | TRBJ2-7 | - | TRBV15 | CATSRALTGTYEQYF | TGTGCCACCAGCAGAGCTCTAACAGGGACCTACGAGCAGTACTTC
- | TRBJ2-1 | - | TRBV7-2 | CASSPVIAWYNEQFF | TGTGCCAGCAGCCCCGTGATAGCGTGGTACAATGAGCAGTTCTTC
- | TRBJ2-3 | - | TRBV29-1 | CSVPAWLGSTDTQYF | TGCAGCGTCCCCGCCTGGTTGGGGTCCACAGATACGCAGTATTTT
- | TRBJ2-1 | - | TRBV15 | CATSRVFSKIPDNEQFF | TGTGCCACCAGCAGAGTATTTAGCAAAATCCCTGACAATGAGCAGTTCTTC
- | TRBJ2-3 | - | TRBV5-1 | CASSLLHVRAESTDTQYF | TGCGCCAGCAGCTTGTTACATGTCAGGGCAGAGAGCACAGATACGCAGTATTTT
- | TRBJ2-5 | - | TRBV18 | CASSPKQGHQETQYF | TGTGCCAGCTCACCAAAACAGGGACACCAAGAGACCCAGTACTTC
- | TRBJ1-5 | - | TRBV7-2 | CASSNSMGFGNQPQHF | TGTGCCAGCAGCAATAGTATGGGTTTCGGCAATCAGCCCCAGCATTTT
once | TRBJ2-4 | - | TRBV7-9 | CASSFGRDRDIQYF | TGTGCCAGCAGCTTCGGGCGGGATAGGGACATTCAGTACTTC
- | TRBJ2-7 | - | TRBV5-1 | CASSLDPSAEQYF | TGCGCCAGCAGCTTGGATCCTAGCGCCGAGCAGTACTTC